This T cell receptor (beta chain) was captured by sequencing in a study of Graves' ophthalmopathy and Graves' hyperthyroidism. Clinicians made diagnoses from clinical symptoms, serum thyroxine, TRAb, thyroid ultrasound and orbital computed tomography. The germline V gene has CDR1 SGHAT and CDR2 FQNNGV. CDR3 length equals 15 residues. The V end lost 4 bases, the J end lost 4 bases, and 14 bases lay between the germline ends. Scientists amplified the TCR beta CDR3 regions from RNA transcripts. RT-PCR with HTBI primers came first, then second-round multiplex PCR. TCRdb re-called the multiplex PCR reads with MiXCR, one entry per CDR3 protein. The sample records just over 600,000 distinct CDR3 sequences, 22% being singletons. General study points: Discriminating ophthalmopathy from stable hyperthyroidism, a 13-signature model attained a sensitivity of about 88% and a specificity of 81.08%. Most thyroid-expanded clonotypes exceeding 0.001 frequency were also found in blood.

This clonotype was counted between two and nine times. Its antigen is as yet unknown. The TCR comes from a woman aged 18-30 years with stable Graves' hyperthyroidism. Some clones in this sample may be carry-over from other donors' samples. Sample: peripheral blood. The chain joins TRBV11-2 to TRBJ1-3; the D gene is possibly TRBD1 (5 bases). CDR3 sequence: CASSSYGGSGNTIYF. In DNA, the CDR3 is TGTGCCAGCAGCTCCTATGGGGGTTCAGGAAACACCATATATTTT.